This T cell receptor beta chain appears in the sequencing data of a study of blood T cell repertoires in COVID-19. In the study overall: Acute and convalescent COVID-19 samples came from the United States, Italy and Spain. Sources were T cells, B-cell-depleted T cells, or PBMCs; the material itself was cDNA or gDNA.

In the authors' methods: Cell counts per sample came from amplifying reference gene primers. Some clones are missing from TCRdb's copy, which holds only in-frame ones; the method was immunoSEQ multiplex PCR. From that table come the V and J calls and clone size; the DNA was used to work out D and trimming. The sample carries around 190,000 clones, more than 65% recorded once. This clone has more than one count but fewer than ten. Germline V lookup: CDR1 SGHRS, CDR2 YFSETQ. There are 15 residues in the CDR3. The ends were cut back, 3 bases at V and 5 bases at J, with 15 bases in the middle. Sequencing was performed on peripheral blood. V gene TRBV5-1 combines with J gene TRBJ1-5, with D tentatively TRBD1 (5 bases). The receptor's source is a human donor in a cohort sampled during active COVID-19. The CDR3 bases are TGCGCCAGCAGCTCCGAAGGAGGGGCCCATCAGCCCCAGCATTTT. It yields the protein CASSSEGGAHQPQHF.